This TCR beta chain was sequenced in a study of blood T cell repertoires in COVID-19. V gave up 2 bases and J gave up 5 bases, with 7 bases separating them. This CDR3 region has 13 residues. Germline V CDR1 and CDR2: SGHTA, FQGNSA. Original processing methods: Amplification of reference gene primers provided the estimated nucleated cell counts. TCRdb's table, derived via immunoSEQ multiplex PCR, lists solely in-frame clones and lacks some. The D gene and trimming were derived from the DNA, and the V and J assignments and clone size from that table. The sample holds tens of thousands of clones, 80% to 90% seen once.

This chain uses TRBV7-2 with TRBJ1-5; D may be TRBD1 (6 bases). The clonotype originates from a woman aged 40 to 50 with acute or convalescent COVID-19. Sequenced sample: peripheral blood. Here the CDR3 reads CASSLKGDQPQHF. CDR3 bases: TGTGCCAGCAGCTTAAAGGGGGATCAGCCCCAGCATTTT. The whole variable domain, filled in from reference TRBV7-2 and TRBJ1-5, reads GAGVSQSPSNKVTEKGKDVELRCDPISGHTALYWYRQSLGQGLEFLIYFQGNSAPDKSGLPSDRFSAERTGGSVSTLTIQRTQQEDSAVYLCASSLKGDQPQHFGDGTRLSIL.